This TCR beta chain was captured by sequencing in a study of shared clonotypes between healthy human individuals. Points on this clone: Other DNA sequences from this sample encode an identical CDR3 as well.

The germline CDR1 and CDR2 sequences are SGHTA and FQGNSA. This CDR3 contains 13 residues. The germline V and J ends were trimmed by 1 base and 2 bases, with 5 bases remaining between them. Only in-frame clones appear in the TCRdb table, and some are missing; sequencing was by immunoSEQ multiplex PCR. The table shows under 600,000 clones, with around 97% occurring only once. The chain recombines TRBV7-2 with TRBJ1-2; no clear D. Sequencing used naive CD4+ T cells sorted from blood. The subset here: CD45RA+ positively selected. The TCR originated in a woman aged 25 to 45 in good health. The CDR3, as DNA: TGTGCCAGCAGCTTAGGTCAAAACTATGGCTACACCTTC. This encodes CASSLGQNYGYTF.